Presented here are 18 T cell receptor beta chains from one specimen sequenced in a study of response to subunit inactivated influenza vaccine. TCRdb called the RT-PCR reads again in MiXCR, with one record for every CDR3 protein. The table lists 630,000 or so distinct CDR3 sequences, around a sixth of them singletons. Sequenced material: PBMCs from blood, taken 11 to 12 days after vaccination. Source of these receptors: a man aged 45 to 65 who received an inactivated influenza vaccine.

This clonotype appeared many times. The chain links TRBV14 to TRBJ2-5; D remains unclear. The length of the CDR3 is 11 residues. Trimming took 2 bases from V and 5 from J, leaving 3 bases between them. The germline CDR1 and CDR2 sequences are SGHDN and FVKESK. CDR3 DNA sequence: TGTGCCAGCAGCCAAACTGAGACCCAGTACTTC. Translated, it gives CASSQTETQYF.

The gene calls are TRBV24-1 and TRBJ1-2, with TRBD1 identical over 9 bases. The CDR3 extends over 14 amino acids. Trimming cost V 4 bases and J 2 bases; bases outside gene matches: 1. In germline, CDR1 is KGHDR, CDR2 SFDVKD. CDR3 amino acids: CATSDDRGNYGYTF. CDR3 nucleotide sequence: TGTGCCACCAGTGACGACAGGGGGAACTATGGCTACACCTTC.

Many counts were recorded for this clonotype. The V and J genes are TRBV12-3 or TRBV12-4 and TRBJ2-5, with D perhaps being TRBD1 or TRBD2 (5 bases each). The V gene lost 5 bases and the J gene lost 2 bases, with 18 bases spanning the gap. The CDR3 has 16 residues. CDR3 DNA sequence: TGTGCCAGCAGTGACCGGGACCCGGGGCTTCAAGAGACCCAGTACTTC. Protein sequence: CASSDRDPGLQETQYF.

This clonotype has only a few counts. This chain joins TRBV20-1 and TRBJ2-5, with 12 bases identical to TRBD2. The CDR3 extends over 16 amino acids. V shed 2 bases, J shed 0 bases, and the junction held 4 bases outside the gene matches. Germline V gene data show CDR1 as DFQATT and CDR2 as SNEGSKA (reference sequence). CDR3 nucleotide sequence: TGCAGTGCTAGACCCCTAGCGGGAGGGTACCAAGAGACCCAGTACTTC. Its translation: CSARPLAGGYQETQYF.

The chain uses TRBV30 and TRBJ1-2, with 7 bases that match TRBD1. This CDR3 comprises 13 residues. V dropped 0 bases and J dropped 8; count of bases not matched to a gene: 6. Germline CDR1 and CDR2: GTSNPN and SVGIG (reference sequence). The CDR3 loop is CAWSVQTGFGYTF. The CDR3 DNA is TGTGCCTGGAGTGTACAGACAGGGTTCGGCTACACCTTC.

This clonotype was seen only a few times. V and J are TRBV27 and TRBJ1-2; the D is unclear. V was shortened by 3 bases and J by 0 bases, with 11 bases between the two germline ends. Per the germline V gene, CDR1 is MNHEY and CDR2 is SMNVEV (reference sequence). This CDR3 has 15 residues. CDR3 DNA sequence: TGTGCCAGCAGTTTCGGAGGCGCTCCTAACTATGGCTACACCTTC. Its translation: CASSFGGAPNYGYTF.

The chain combines TRBV4-2 with TRBJ1-3; possible D gene TRBD1, 6 bases. Trimming cost V 0 bases and J 0 bases, with 9 bases left between them. The length of the CDR3 is 16 residues. Germline lookup yields CDR1 LGHNA and CDR2 YNFKEQ. The chain's CDR3 is CASSQEQGHSGNTIYF. The CDR3 DNA reads TGTGCCAGCAGCCAAGAACAGGGTCACTCTGGAAACACCATATATTTT.

This clonotype was seen only a few times. The chain recombines TRBV27 with TRBJ2-3, with D hard to call. Trimming removed 5 bases from V and 4 bases from J, with 13 bases in between. CDR1 is MNHEY, CDR2 SMNVEV, per germline (reference sequence). The CDR3 contains 14 residues. CDR3 sequence: CASSLVGDPDTQYF. Written as DNA, the CDR3 is TGTGCCAGCAGTCTAGTAGGAGACCCAGATACGCAGTATTTT.

In its sample, this clonotype was seen once. The chain recombines TRBV3-1 with TRBJ2-5, with D perhaps matching TRBD2 (5 bases). CDR3 length: 15 residues. V lost 0 bases and J lost 5, with 13 bases in between. Per germline, CDR1 LGHDT and CDR2 YNNKEL (reference sequence). For the CDR3, the DNA is TGTGCCAGCAGCCAAGATCAGGCGAGAGGGGAGACCCAGTACTTC. This sequence encodes CASSQDQARGETQYF.

This clonotype has a handful of counts. The chain couples TRBV7-9 to TRBJ1-1; D might be TRBD1 (6 bases). The V gene's germline CDR1 is SEHNR and CDR2 FQNEAQ (reference sequence). V lost 5 bases and J 6 bases, leaving 10 bases between the germline ends. The CDR3 length is 12 residues. As DNA, the CDR3 is TGTGCCAGCAGCCGAGGGGGGGCTGAAGCTTTCTTT. It is translated as CASSRGGAEAFF.

The V and J genes are TRBV7-8 and TRBJ1-4; D may be TRBD1 (5 bases). Deletions cut 5 bases from V and 0 bases from J, with 22 bases between. Per the germline V gene, CDR1 is SGHVS and CDR2 is FQNEAQ. CDR3 length equals 19 residues. CDR3 coding DNA: TGTGCCAGCAGCGCCCGGCCCCCGTGGGCAGGGACAACTAATGAAAAACTGTTTTTT. It is translated as CASSARPPWAGTTNEKLFF.

The chain uses TRBV12-3 or TRBV12-4 and TRBJ2-7; D possibly corresponds to TRBD1 (6 bases). CDR3 length: 15 residues. Trimming cost V 3 bases and J 0 bases, with 12 bases left between them. The CDR3 protein is CASSFRQGGSYEQYF. DNA for the CDR3: TGTGCCAGCAGTTTCCGCCAAGGGGGCTCCTACGAGCAGTACTTC.

The chain carries TRBV7-2 and TRBJ1-2; no firm D call. The germline V gene has CDR1 SGHTA and CDR2 FQGNSA. V was clipped by 5 bases and J by 10 bases, with 14 bases between them. This CDR3 has 12 residues. CDR3 loop: CASSENREDYTF. The CDR3 nucleotides are TGTGCCAGCAGCGAGAACCGGGAAGACTACACCTTC.

The sample holds a few counts of this clonotype. The chain couples TRBV9 to TRBJ2-3; 9 nucleotides align to TRBD2. The CDR3 extends over 12 amino acids. From germline, CDR1 is SGDLS and CDR2 YYNGEE. Unmatched junction bases numbered 6, after V lost 3 bases and J lost 13 bases. In DNA, the CDR3 is TGTGCCAGCAGCGGCATAGCGGGAGACAAGTATTTT. This sequence encodes CASSGIAGDKYF.

This clonotype has ten or more counts. V is TRBV7-2 and J is TRBJ2-3; D is ambiguous. Deletions cut 2 bases from V and 5 bases from J, with 5 bases between. CDR1 and CDR2 (germline): SGHTA, FQGNSA. The CDR3 contains 12 residues. The CDR3 sequence: CASSLSVDTQYF. DNA of the CDR3: TGTGCCAGCAGCTTATCTGTAGATACGCAGTATTTT.

Note on this clonotype: A single base separates this from a much larger clone, so it may be a read error. V and J are TRBV20-1 and TRBJ2-7, with 16 bases lining up with TRBD2. Germline CDR1 DFQATT, CDR2 SNEGSKA (reference sequence). The CDR3 extends over 18 amino acids. CDR3 loop: CGASGGLAGGGNSYEQYF. The CDR3 coding sequence is TGCGGTGCTAGCGGGGGACTAGCGGGAGGGGGAAACTCCTACGAGCAGTACTTC.

This clonotype was detected many times. The rearrangement joins TRBV28 to TRBJ2-1; 8 nucleotides agree with TRBD1. This CDR3 has 17 residues. V was pared by 3 bases and J by 5 bases, with 12 bases of the junction left unmatched. Germline assignment: CDR1 MDHEN and CDR2 SYDVKM. The CDR3 DNA sequence: TGTGCCAGCAGTTTTAATGGGGGGACAGGCTTCGACAATGAGCAGTTCTTC. Protein product: CASSFNGGTGFDNEQFF.

This clonotype was seen only a few times. This sequence joins TRBV7-9 and TRBJ1-4, with D perhaps TRBD1 (6 bases). CDR1 is SEHNR and CDR2 is FQNEAQ in the germline V gene (reference sequence). V was trimmed by 3 bases and J by 8 bases, leaving 7 bases between them. This CDR3 contains 12 residues. This chain's CDR3 is CASSFTGEKLFF. As DNA, the CDR3 is TGTGCCAGCAGCTTTACAGGGGAAAAACTGTTTTTT.